Below, one T cell receptor beta chain is given with its context. Its antigen is unidentified. The data were obtained in a study of human T cells and chemical hapten exposure. From the RACE reads, TCRdb called clonotypes with MiXCR, one entry per CDR3 protein. This table has approximately 28,000 distinct CDR3 sequences, more than 8% appearing once. General study results and limits: Significantly more large CDR3 similarity clusters were formed by expanded TCRs than by controls.

Described time point: patch test 2, 6 weeks after DPC sensitization. The treatment is: therapeutic diphenylcyclopropenone sensitization with weekly scalp DPC. Deletions cut 11 bases from V and 6 bases from J, with 22 bases between. The CDR3 is 15 residues long. Germline CDR1 is ENHRY and CDR2 is SYGVKD. The receptor was isolated from a man aged 25 to 45 with alopecia areata. Some clones in this sample may be carry-over from other donors' samples. The specimen was whole blood, collected in connection with sensitization to the hapten diphenylcyclopropenone (DPC). The V and J genes are TRBV10-3 and TRBJ2-2; D ambiguous. CDR3 sequence (DNA): TGTGCCCTCCGGTCTGATGCTAGGGTCCCCGGGGAGCTGTTTTTT. The encoded protein is CALRSDARVPGELFF.